The clone carrying this T cell receptor (beta chain) was counted a few times. Its antigen is unknown. Of the isolated RNA, all was reverse transcribed, and so the sequenced material was expressed TCRB transcripts. There were 3.4 million or so reads on average in the naive, central memory and regulatory T cell samples. TCRdb's copy holds only in-frame clones and misses some; the assay was immunoSEQ multiplex PCR. The table has 250,000 to 350,000 clones, 12% to 15% seen once. The germline CDR1 and CDR2 sequences are SGHNT and YYREEE (reference sequence). Trimming shortened V by 2 bases and J by 7 bases, and 6 bases separated the two germline ends. The CDR3 length is 11 residues. This record comes from a study of beta chain features in type 1 diabetes. Findings and caveats of the study: TCRB repertoires of naive, central memory and Treg cells appeared more similar among patients than among healthy donors.

Sampling consisted of one heparinised blood draw per donor, averaging about 110 mL. This sequence was found in a man in his thirties or forties in good health. The chain uses TRBV5-4 and TRBJ2-5, with D perhaps given as TRBD1 or TRBD2 (5 bases each). Sequencing was carried out using central memory CD4+ T cells from blood. The CDR3 DNA reads as TGTGCCAGCAGCTTTGGGGGGACCCAGTACTTC. It codes for CASSFGGTQYF.